The 17 T cell receptor beta chains in this list originate from one sample, sequenced in a study of human T cells and chemical hapten exposure. Time point here: patch test 2, 6 weeks after DPC sensitization. Treatment described: therapeutic diphenylcyclopropenone sensitization with weekly scalp DPC. From the RACE reads, TCRdb called clonotypes with MiXCR, one entry per CDR3 protein. The sample shows some 350,000 distinct CDR3 sequences, about 6.3% of them seen only once. This material consisted of whole blood, taken in connection with sensitization to the hapten diphenylcyclopropenone (DPC). The receptors stem from a woman younger than 35 with alopecia areata. Some clones in this sample may be carry-over from other donors' samples.

The table lists this clonotype with many counts. This chain connects TRBV5-4 to TRBJ1-1; TRBD1 is a possible D gene (5 bases). The CDR3 loop spans 14 amino acids. Per germline, CDR1 SGHNT and CDR2 YYREEE (reference sequence). Trimming removed 0 bases from V and 5 bases from J, with 11 bases in between. Here the CDR3 DNA reads TGTGCCAGCAGCTTGGCGGGGGGAAAAACTGAAGCTTTCTTT. Protein product: CASSLAGGKTEAFF.

This chain links TRBV6-5 with TRBJ1-3; D not resolved. Germline loops: CDR1 MNHEY, CDR2 SVGAGI. The CDR3 extends over 16 amino acids. V was clipped by 0 bases and J by 0 bases, with 9 bases between them. The CDR3 coding sequence is TGTGCCAGCAGTTACTCTTCGCAAACCTCTGGAAACACCATATATTTT. It codes for CASSYSSQTSGNTIYF.

This clonotype was counted many times. CDR3 loop: CASSSETSGGGEQYF. CDR3 bases: TGTGCCAGCAGTTCAGAGACTAGCGGGGGCGGCGAGCAGTACTTC. The V call is TRBV12-3 or TRBV12-4, the J call TRBJ2-7; 12 bases fit TRBD2. The CDR3 contains 15 residues. Germline trimming cut 4 bases from V and 6 bases from J; bases unmatched to any gene: 7.

This clonotype was seen a few times. The chain has TRBV6-5 and TRBJ1-1; D gene unclear. The CDR3 sequence is 15 residues long. V lost 6 bases to trimming and J lost 6 bases, with 20 bases between them. Per germline, CDR1 MNHEY and CDR2 SVGAGI. The CDR3 protein is CASRSGAGPVSEAFF. The CDR3 DNA is TGTGCCAGCAGATCAGGCGCCGGCCCGGTTTCTGAAGCTTTCTTT.

This clonotype qualifies as large (0.1 to 1%). The chain joins TRBV7-9 to TRBJ1-6; 7 bases align to TRBD1. V lost 1 base and J lost 7; bases outside the gene matches: 4. Germline CDR1 is SEHNR and CDR2 is FQNEAQ (reference sequence). CDR3 size: 15 residues. For the CDR3, the DNA is TGTGCCAGCAGCTTAGTGGACAGGAGGAATTCACCCCTCCACTTT. It translates to CASSLVDRRNSPLHF.

The rearrangement uses TRBV6-5 and TRBJ1-1; 8 bases align to TRBD1. From germline, CDR1 is MNHEY and CDR2 SVGAGI. The CDR3 covers 14 residues. V lost 6 bases to trimming and J lost 6 bases; unmatched junction nucleotides: 9. The CDR3 DNA reads as TGTGCCAGCAGCCCGCGGACAGGGCGGGCTGAAGCTTTCTTT. Protein product: CASSPRTGRAEAFF.

This clonotype has just a few counts. Written as DNA, the CDR3 is TGTGCCAGCCTTACAGGGGGGTTGGTGAATGAGCAGTTCTTC. This translates into CASLTGGLVNEQFF. The chain carries TRBV6-2 or TRBV6-3 and TRBJ2-1; 8 nucleotides line up with TRBD1. Germline V CDR1 and CDR2: MNHEY, SVGEGT. V was clipped by 8 bases and J by 7 bases; unmatched bases: 10. The CDR3 covers 14 residues.

V usage is TRBV7-9 and J usage is TRBJ2-1; TRBD2 aligns across 11 bases. Germline CDR1 SEHNR, CDR2 FQNEAQ (reference sequence). This CDR3 is 15 amino acids long. V was clipped by 0 bases and J by 5 bases; unmatched bases: 0. The CDR3 sequence: CASSLAGLADNEQFF. CDR3 DNA sequence: TGTGCCAGCAGCTTAGCGGGACTAGCGGACAATGAGCAGTTCTTC.

This clonotype came up many times. The genes are TRBV7-3 and TRBJ1-5, with D perhaps matching TRBD1 (6 bases). The V end lost 5 bases, the J end lost 4 bases, and 24 bases lay between the germline ends. The germline gives CDR1 SGHTA, CDR2 FQGTGA. The CDR3 covers 18 residues. The CDR3 reads CASSPARAQGKLNQPQHF. CDR3 sequence (DNA): TGTGCCAGCAGCCCCGCCCGGGCGCAGGGGAAGTTAAATCAGCCCCAGCATTTT.

In this sample, this clonotype turned up a few times. The chain uses TRBV3-1 and TRBJ2-7; TRBD2 matches 10 bases. With 5 bases clipped from V and 6 bases from J, the junction kept 4 bases outside the gene matches. The CDR3 is made up of 13 amino acids. Germline-derived CDR1 and CDR2 are LGHDT and YNNKEL (reference sequence). The CDR3 spells CASSVAGGPEQYF. Here the CDR3 DNA reads TGTGCCAGCAGCGTAGCGGGGGGTCCCGAGCAGTACTTC.

This chain connects TRBV5-1 to TRBJ2-5; 7 bases agree with TRBD1. With V trimmed by 4 bases and J by 2 bases, 8 bases remained unmatched. CDR1 is SGHRS, CDR2 YFSETQ, per germline. This CDR3 is 15 amino acids long. This CDR3 reads CASSRQTGNQETQYF. As DNA, the CDR3 is TGCGCCAGCAGCCGTCAGACAGGGAATCAAGAGACCCAGTACTTC.

This clonotype has just a few counts. The chain joins TRBV3-1 to TRBJ2-1; 7 positions agree with TRBD1. Germline V gene lookup returns CDR1 LGHDT and CDR2 YNNKEL (reference sequence). V gave up 0 bases and J gave up 13 bases; unmatched junction bases: 9. The CDR3 length is 14 residues. CDR3: CASSQDRERGPQFF. CDR3 in DNA: TGTGCCAGCAGCCAAGATAGAGAAAGGGGGCCTCAGTTCTTC.

This clonotype was recorded a few times. This rearrangement joins TRBV9 to TRBJ2-7, with D perhaps matching TRBD1 (7 bases). Germline lookup yields CDR1 SGDLS and CDR2 YYNGEE. The CDR3 runs 12 residues. Trimming shortened V by 7 bases and J by 5 bases, and 13 bases separated the two germline ends. CDR3 amino acids: CASAGGTNEQYF. The CDR3 DNA is TGTGCCAGCGCAGGGGGGACAAACGAGCAGTACTTC.

This chain joins TRBV6-5 and TRBJ1-6, with D possibly TRBD1 on 5 matching bases. In germline, CDR1 is MNHEY, CDR2 SVGAGI. This CDR3 spans 15 amino acids. V lost 2 bases to trimming and J lost 10 bases, with 15 bases between them. This CDR3 is CASSYRVQGGSPLHF. The CDR3 DNA reads TGTGCCAGCAGTTACAGAGTCCAGGGAGGCTCACCCCTCCACTTT.

In its sample, this clonotype was seen many times. The chain has TRBV7-6 and TRBJ1-6; D is undetermined. Germline V gives CDR1 SGHVS, CDR2 FNYEAQ. The V end was cut by 0 bases, the J end by 6 bases, with 6 bases between. The CDR3 runs to 14 residues. The CDR3 region has the DNA TGTGCCAGCAGCTTAGCGGCAGCTAATTCACCCCTCCACTTT. Translating gives CASSLAAANSPLHF.

The rearrangement links TRBV7-9 to TRBJ2-3; 7 nucleotides match TRBD2. V dropped 3 bases and J dropped 4; count of bases not matched to a gene: 7. CDR3 length: 15 residues. Germline values: CDR1 SEHNR, CDR2 FQNEAQ (reference sequence). The CDR3 spells CASSFPASGPDTQYF. The CDR3 nucleotides are TGTGCCAGCAGCTTCCCGGCTAGCGGCCCAGATACGCAGTATTTT.

This clonotype was counted a few times. The gene calls are TRBV12-3 or TRBV12-4 and TRBJ2-2; possibly TRBD2 for D (5 bases). This CDR3 spans 18 amino acids. V gave up 7 bases and J gave up 1 base, with 22 bases separating them. CDR3 residues: CASTGYGIITWNTGELFF. The CDR3 DNA reads as TGTGCCAGCACCGGATACGGGATAATAACATGGAACACCGGGGAGCTGTTTTTT.